Listed here is a single T cell receptor (beta chain). The sample belongs to a study of blood T cell repertoires in COVID-19. Study summary: Acute and convalescent COVID-19 specimens originated in the United States, Italy and Spain. T cells, B-cell-depleted T cells, or PBMCs supplied cDNA or gDNA.

How the authors handled the data: Reference gene primer amplification yielded estimated nucleated cell counts. TCRdb's copy holds only in-frame clones and misses some; the assay was immunoSEQ multiplex PCR. V, J and clone size are those of that table, while D and trimming were read from the DNA. The sample consists of approximately 200,000 clones, approximately 92% of them appearing once. Participants were placed into cohorts based on the clinical history they reported. The clonotype originates from a woman aged 18-29 years in a cohort exposed to, infected with or recovered from COVID-19 (not recorded which). Sample: PBMCs or T cells enriched from blood (not recorded which).

The CDR3 DNA sequence: TGTGCCACCAGTGACCCAACAGGGGGTGATGAGCAGTTCTTC. It is translated as CATSDPTGGDEQFF. V and J are TRBV24-1 and TRBJ2-1; TRBD1 matches 8 bases. V dropped 4 bases and J dropped 8; count of bases not matched to a gene: 6. Per the germline V gene, CDR1 is KGHDR and CDR2 is SFDVKD. CDR3 length: 14 residues.